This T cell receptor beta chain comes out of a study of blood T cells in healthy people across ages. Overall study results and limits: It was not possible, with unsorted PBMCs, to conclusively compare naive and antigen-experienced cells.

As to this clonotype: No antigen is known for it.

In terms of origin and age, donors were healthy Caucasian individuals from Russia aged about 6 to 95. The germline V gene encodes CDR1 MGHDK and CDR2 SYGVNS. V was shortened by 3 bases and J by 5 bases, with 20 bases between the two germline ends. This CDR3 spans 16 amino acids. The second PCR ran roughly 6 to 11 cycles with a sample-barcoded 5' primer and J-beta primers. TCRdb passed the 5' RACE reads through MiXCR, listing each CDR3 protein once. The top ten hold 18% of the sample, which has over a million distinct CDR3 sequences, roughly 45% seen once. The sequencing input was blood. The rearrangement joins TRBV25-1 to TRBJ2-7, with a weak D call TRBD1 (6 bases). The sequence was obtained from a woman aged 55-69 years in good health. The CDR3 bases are TGTGCCAGCAGTGAGACGAATAAAGGACAGAACGACGAGCAGTACTTC. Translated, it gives CASSETNKGQNDEQYF.